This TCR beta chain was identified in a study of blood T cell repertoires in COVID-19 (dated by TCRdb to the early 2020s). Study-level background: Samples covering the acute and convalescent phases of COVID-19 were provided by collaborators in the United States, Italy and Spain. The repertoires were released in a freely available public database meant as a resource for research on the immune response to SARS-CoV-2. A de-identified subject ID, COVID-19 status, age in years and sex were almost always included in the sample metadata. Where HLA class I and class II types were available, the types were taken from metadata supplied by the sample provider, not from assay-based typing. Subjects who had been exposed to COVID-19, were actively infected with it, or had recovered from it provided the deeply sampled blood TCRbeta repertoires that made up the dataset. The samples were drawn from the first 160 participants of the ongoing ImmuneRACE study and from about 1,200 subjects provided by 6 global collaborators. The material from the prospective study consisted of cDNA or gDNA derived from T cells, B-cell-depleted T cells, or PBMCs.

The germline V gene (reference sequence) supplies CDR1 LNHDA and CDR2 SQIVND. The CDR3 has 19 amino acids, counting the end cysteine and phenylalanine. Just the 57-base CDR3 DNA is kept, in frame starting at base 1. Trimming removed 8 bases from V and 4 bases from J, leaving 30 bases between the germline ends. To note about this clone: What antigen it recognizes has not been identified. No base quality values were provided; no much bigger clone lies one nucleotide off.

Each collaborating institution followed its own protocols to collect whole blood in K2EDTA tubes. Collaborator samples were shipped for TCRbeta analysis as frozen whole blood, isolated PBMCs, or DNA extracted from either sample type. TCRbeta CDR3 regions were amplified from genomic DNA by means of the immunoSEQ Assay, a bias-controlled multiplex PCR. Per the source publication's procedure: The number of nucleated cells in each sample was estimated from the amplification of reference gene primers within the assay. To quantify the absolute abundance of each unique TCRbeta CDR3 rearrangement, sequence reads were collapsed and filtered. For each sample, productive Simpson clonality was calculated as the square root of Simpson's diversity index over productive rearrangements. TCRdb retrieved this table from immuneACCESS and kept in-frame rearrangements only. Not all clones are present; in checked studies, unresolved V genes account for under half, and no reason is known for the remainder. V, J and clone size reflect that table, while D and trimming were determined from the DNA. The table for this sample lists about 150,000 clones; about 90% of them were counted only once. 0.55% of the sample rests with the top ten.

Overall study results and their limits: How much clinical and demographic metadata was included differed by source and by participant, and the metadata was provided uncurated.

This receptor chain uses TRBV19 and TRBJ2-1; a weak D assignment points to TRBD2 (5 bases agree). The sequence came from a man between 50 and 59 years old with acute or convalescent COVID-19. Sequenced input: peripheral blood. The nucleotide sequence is TGTGCCAGTGCCGTTTTTGTCGGAGTCGGGGATCAGGAATACAATGAGCAGTTCTTC. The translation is CASAVFVGVGDQEYNEQFF.